Listed below are T cell receptor beta chains from one sample, sequenced in a study of vaccination and CD4 T cells after COVID-19. TCRdb passed the PCR reads through MiXCR, listing each CDR3 protein once. Of 5,000 or so distinct CDR3 sequences in the sample, roughly 45% were seen once. These receptors' targets are unknown. The specimen was CD4+ T cells from blood, cultured in vitro, collected after SARS-CoV-2 vaccination. These TCRs come from a human donor who had recovered from COVID-19. Each CDR3 is given with its conserved first and last residue. D genes are given only for firm matches. A clone size is listed for some rows: how often the clone was seen (once, few, many), or a class if it is expanded.

TRBJ1-1	TRBV21-1	.	.	TGTGCCAGCAGCGCGGGACAGGGTGAGGACACTGAAGCTTTCTTT	CASSAGQGEDTEAFF
TRBJ2-7	TRBV20-1	few	.	TGCAGTGCTAGAGATAGACAGCCCTACGAGCAGTACTTC	CSARDRQPYEQYF
TRBJ2-2	TRBV7-2	.	.	TGTGCCAGCAGCTTAAGGGGGGCACACACCGGGGAGCTGTTTTTT	CASSLRGAHTGELFF
TRBJ1-3	TRBV20-1	.	TRBD1	TGCAGTGCCACCATCCGACAGGGGAACTCTGGAAACACCATATATTTT	CSATIRQGNSGNTIYF
TRBJ1-2	TRBV7-9	few	.	TGTGCCAGCAGCTTCACGTACAGGGCCCGTACTAACTATGGCTACACCTTC	CASSFTYRARTNYGYTF
TRBJ2-1	TRBV7-9	.	.	TGTGCCAGCAGCTTAGGAGGTGGTGTTTACAATGAGCAGTTCTTC	CASSLGGGVYNEQFF
TRBJ2-2	TRBV24-1	few	.	TGTGCCACCAGTGATAGTACAGGGTTGTCCGGGGAGCTGTTTTTT	CATSDSTGLSGELFF
TRBJ2-1	TRBV20-1	.	TRBD2	TGCAGTGCTAGAGGGGGACTAGCAGGCAATGAGCAGTTCTTC	CSARGGLAGNEQFF
TRBJ1-2	TRBV24-1	.	.	TGTGCCACCAGTGATCACAACAGGGATGGCTACACCTTC	CATSDHNRDGYTF
TRBJ1-2	TRBV19	.	TRBD1	TGTGCCAGTAGTATAGCAGGGGGAGAAGGCTACACCTTC	CASSIAGGEGYTF
TRBJ2-7	TRBV28	.	TRBD1	TGTGCCAGCAGTTTATTGGGGCTCCGGGACAGTGAAACCTACGAGCAGTACTTC	CASSLLGLRDSETYEQYF
TRBJ1-5	TRBV19	.	TRBD1	TGTGCCAGTAGTAGGGGACAGGGACGGGGTCAGCCCCAGCATTTT	CASSRGQGRGQPQHF
TRBJ2-5	TRBV15	.	TRBD2	TGTGCCACCAGTTTAGAAATTGGCGGGAGGGGAGGTCAAGAGACCCAGTACTTC	CATSLEIGGRGGQETQYF
TRBJ1-1	TRBV20-1	.	.	TGCAGTGCTAGAGAAGGGGCCGGGAACACTGAAGCTTTCTTT	CSAREGAGNTEAFF
TRBJ2-3	TRBV20-1	.	.	TGCAGTGCTAGAGATTTCTTTACAGATACGCAGTATTTT	CSARDFFTDTQYF
TRBJ1-5	TRBV19	few	.	TGTGCCAGTGGTACGGGTAAGCGAGGGGAGCCCCAGCATTTT	CASGTGKRGEPQHF
TRBJ1-5	TRBV6-1	few	.	TGTGCCAGCACTTTCAGTAAGGGTCAGCCCCAGCATTTT	CASTFSKGQPQHF
TRBJ1-6	TRBV7-9	few	.	TGTGCCAGCAGCCTAGGCGGGGGTACCTATAATTCACCCCTCCACTTT	CASSLGGGTYNSPLHF
TRBJ2-7	TRBV7-6	.	TRBD1	TGTGCCAGCAGCCAGGGACAGGGGGTAAGGGAGCAGTACTTC	CASSQGQGVREQYF
TRBJ2-5	TRBV7-2	few	.	TGTGCCAGCAGCTTAGTCTTACAAGAGACCCAGTACTTC	CASSLVLQETQYF
TRBJ1-2	TRBV2	.	.	TGTGCCAGCGGGGTCAGGGTCGATGGCTACACCTTC	CASGVRVDGYTF
TRBJ2-3	TRBV6-1	.	.	TGTGCCAGCAGTGAGGGACGTAGGGCAGATACGCAGTATTTT	CASSEGRRADTQYF
TRBJ2-3	TRBV2	.	TRBD2	TGTGCCAGCAGTTACTTCTTGGCGGGAGCCACAGATACGCAGTATTTT	CASSYFLAGATDTQYF
TRBJ2-5	TRBV7-8	.	.	TGTGCCAGCAGCTTAGATCGGAGAATGGAGACCCAGTACTTC	CASSLDRRMETQYF
TRBJ1-2	TRBV6-1	.	TRBD1	TGTGCCAGCAGCCACCGGGACAGCGGGGTGTCGAGCTATGGCTACACCTTC	CASSHRDSGVSSYGYTF
TRBJ1-2	TRBV25-1	.	TRBD1	TGTGCCAGCAGTGAAGCGGGACAGCTTTTGGAGGGCTACACCTTC	CASSEAGQLLEGYTF
TRBJ1-1	TRBV20-1	few	TRBD1	TGCAGTGCCCCTGACAGGGGCACTGAAGCTTTCTTT	CSAPDRGTEAFF
TRBJ2-7	TRBV20-1	few	.	TGCAGTGCACCCTCACCCGGGACGGCCAGCTCCTACGAGCAGTACTTC	CSAPSPGTASSYEQYF